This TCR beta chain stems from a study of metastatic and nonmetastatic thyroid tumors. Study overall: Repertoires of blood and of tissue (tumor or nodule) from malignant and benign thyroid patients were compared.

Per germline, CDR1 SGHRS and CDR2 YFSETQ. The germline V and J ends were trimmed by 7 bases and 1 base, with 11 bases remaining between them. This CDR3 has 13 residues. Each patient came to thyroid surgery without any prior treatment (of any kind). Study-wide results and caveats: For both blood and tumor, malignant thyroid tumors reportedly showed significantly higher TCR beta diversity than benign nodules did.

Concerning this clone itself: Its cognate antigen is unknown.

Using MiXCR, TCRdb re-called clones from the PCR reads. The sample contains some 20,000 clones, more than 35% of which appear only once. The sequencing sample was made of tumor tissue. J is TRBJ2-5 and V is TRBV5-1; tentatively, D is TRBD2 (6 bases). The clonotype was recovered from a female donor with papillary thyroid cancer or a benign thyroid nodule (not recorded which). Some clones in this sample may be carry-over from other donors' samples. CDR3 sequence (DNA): TGCGCCAGCCGGAGCGGGCTCCAAGAGACCCAGTACTTC. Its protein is CASRSGLQETQYF.